This TCR beta chain emerged from a study of T cells in localized non-small cell lung cancer. Germline assignment: CDR1 MNHNS and CDR2 SASEGT. V lost 2 bases to trimming and J lost 4 bases, with 9 bases between them. This CDR3 spans 14 amino acids. Overall study results and limits: The tumor had only one region sequenced, so heterogeneity remains possible. Longer overall survival was linked to higher blood T cell density.

The assay was immunoSEQ multiplex PCR, and TCRdb's table has in-frame clones only and misses some. The repertoire consists of some 22,000 clones, with about 88% occurring once and the leading ten covering more than 2%. As concerns this clone: No antigen is known for it.

Sequences were derived from peripheral blood, sampled before any cancer treatment. The chain carries TRBV6-1 and TRBJ1-5; D gene unclear. The clonotype originates from a man between 40 and 75 years old with stage I lung adenocarcinoma. The CDR3 DNA reads TGTGCCAGCAGTGAACTGGGAAATAATCAGCCCCAGCATTTT. Amino acid sequence: CASSELGNNQPQHF.